The 22 T cell receptor beta chains below were found in one sample sequenced in a study of blood T cell repertoires in COVID-19. Profiling relied on immunoSEQ multiplex PCR, and the TCRdb table lists in-frame clones only, not all of them. This repertoire shows roughly 200,000 clones, 70% to 80% found once; its top ten account for 5.5% to 7%. Material: peripheral blood. The receptors come from a woman in her 40s with COVID-19, enrolled during active disease.

The chain recombines TRBV30 with TRBJ1-4; D is ambiguous. Germline V lookup: CDR1 GTSNPN, CDR2 SVGIG (reference sequence). Trimming stripped 6 bases from V and 5 bases from J, with 16 bases between. The CDR3 contains 14 residues. CDR3 nucleotides: TGTGCCTGTGACCCGGGAGCCCTGAATGAAAAACTGTTTTTT. Translating gives CACDPGALNEKLFF.

This clone has a handful of counts. The chain has TRBV24-1 and TRBJ2-1; TRBD2 matches at 14 bases. The CDR3 is 20 residues long. J gave up 0 bases and V 3 bases, and 9 bases lay outside the gene matches. The germline gives CDR1 KGHDR, CDR2 SFDVKD. CDR3 DNA: TGTGCCACCAGTGATAGAACCGGGACTAGCGGGAGTGTCTCCTACAATGAGCAGTTCTTC. Protein product: CATSDRTGTSGSVSYNEQFF.

V gene TRBV7-6 combines with J gene TRBJ2-7; 11 bases map to TRBD1. The CDR3 covers 15 residues. The V segment lost 5 bases and the J segment 6 bases; nucleotides outside the gene matches: 9. CDR1 is SGHVS and CDR2 is FNYEAQ in the germline V gene. The CDR3 DNA sequence: TGTGCCAGCAGCCCCCGACGGACAGGGGGCCTCGAGCAGTACTTC. It encodes CASSPRRTGGLEQYF.

This clone has a handful of counts. This chain connects TRBV21-1 to TRBJ1-5; the table's D call, TRBD1, has no DNA check behind it. TRBV21-1 is a pseudogene segment. This CDR3 region has 17 residues. CDR3 sequence reads: CASSKRKLGQANQPQHF. The CDR3 nucleotides are TGTGCCAGCAGCAAAAGGAAACTGGGACAGGCCAATCAGCCCCAGCATTTT.

V gene TRBV18 combines with J gene TRBJ1-2; 8 bases align to TRBD1. Looked up from germline, CDR1 is KGHSH and CDR2 is LQKENI. There are 13 residues in the CDR3. Unmatched junction bases numbered 3, after V lost 3 bases and J lost 6 bases. The DNA for the CDR3 is TGTGCCAGCTCACCCCAACAGGGGGATGGCTACACCTTC. It is translated as CASSPQQGDGYTF.

In this sample, this clone turned up a few times. This chain links TRBV10-3 with TRBJ1-4; no clear D. The ends were cut back, 3 bases at V and 6 bases at J, with 14 bases in the middle. Per the germline V gene, CDR1 is ENHRY and CDR2 is SYGVKD. The CDR3 has 15 residues. The CDR3 DNA sequence: TGTGCCATCAGTGATTCCTTTGGGCGATATGAAAAACTGTTTTTT. Translated: CAISDSFGRYEKLFF.

The chain has TRBV2 and TRBJ1-5, with D unresolved. Germline CDR1 and CDR2: SNHLY and FYNNEI. The CDR3 runs 12 residues. The germline V and J ends were trimmed by 2 bases and 3 bases, with 2 bases remaining between them. CDR3 sequence reads: CASSEHNQPQHF. The DNA of the CDR3 is TGTGCCAGCAGTGAACACAATCAGCCCCAGCATTTT.

In its sample, this clone was seen a few times. J is TRBJ1-2 and V is TRBV5-4; maybe TRBD1 (6 bases). Germline V CDR1 and CDR2: SGHNT, YYREEE (reference sequence). V lost 2 bases, J lost 3 bases, and 14 bases lay in between. The CDR3 has 15 amino acids. CDR3 sequence: CASSLGLGGDYGYTF. The CDR3 nucleotides read TGTGCCAGCAGCTTAGGGTTAGGGGGTGACTATGGCTACACCTTC.

Regarding this clone: Other DNA sequences in the same sample also yield this CDR3. V usage is TRBV5-1 and J usage is TRBJ1-1, with 9 positions matching TRBD1. CDR1 is SGHRS and CDR2 is YFSETQ in the germline V gene. The CDR3 sequence is 14 residues long. Trimming removed 3 bases from V and 2 bases from J; junction bases left unmatched: 2. CDR3 sequence reads: CASSSGQGNTEAFF. The DNA of the CDR3 is TGCGCCAGCAGCTCGGGACAGGGAAACACTGAAGCTTTCTTT.

The CDR3, as DNA: TGCAGCGTGACTAGCGGGAGAGGGTGGGTTATGGAGACCCAGTACTTC. It is translated as CSVTSGRGWVMETQYF. This rearrangement joins TRBV29-1 to TRBJ2-5; 12 bases fit TRBD2. The germline gives CDR1 SQVTM, CDR2 ANQGSEA. This CDR3 contains 16 residues. Germline trimming cut 6 bases from V and 5 bases from J; bases unmatched to any gene: 13.

This clone came up a few times. The gene calls are TRBV11-3 and TRBJ2-2; no definite D call. With 0 bases removed from V and 8 bases from J, the gap between germline ends came to 13 bases. This CDR3 comprises 15 residues. Per germline, CDR1 SGHNT and CDR2 YENEEA. The CDR3 sequence: CASSLDRLTKGELFF. CDR3 in DNA: TGTGCCAGCAGCTTAGATCGACTTACCAAGGGGGAGCTGTTTTTT. The whole variable domain, remainder taken from reference TRBV11-3 and TRBJ2-2, is EAGVVQSPRYKIIEKKQPVAFWCNPISGHNTLYWYLQNLGQGPELLIRYENEEAVDDSQLPKDRFSAERLKGVDSTLKIQPAELGDSAVYLCASSLDRLTKGELFFGEGSRLTVL.

This chain joins TRBV6-2 or TRBV6-3 and TRBJ1-5; TRBD1 agrees at 7 bases. V was pared by 2 bases and J by 3 bases, with 10 bases of the junction left unmatched. The CDR3 runs to 17 residues. Per germline, CDR1 MNHEY and CDR2 SVGEGT. CDR3 protein: CASSYAQGLAFNQPQHF. The CDR3 DNA is TGTGCCAGCAGTTACGCACAGGGGCTAGCTTTCAATCAGCCCCAGCATTTT.

There are a few counts of this clone. The V gene is TRBV11-3, the J gene TRBJ2-7; D uncertain. The V gene's germline CDR1 is SGHNT and CDR2 YENEEA. The CDR3 runs 13 residues. The ends were cut back, 0 bases at V and 7 bases at J, with 10 bases in the middle. DNA for the CDR3: TGTGCCAGCAGCTTAGAAGAGGATCGGGAGCAGTACTTC. Protein product: CASSLEEDREQYF.

This clone was counted a few times. J is TRBJ1-2 and V is TRBV29-1, with D maybe TRBD1 (6 bases). Germline V gives CDR1 SQVTM, CDR2 ANQGSEA. The CDR3 runs 13 residues. V shed 6 bases and J shed 9 bases, with 20 bases lying between them. The CDR3 DNA reads TGCAGCGTCCAGCGGGATCAGGGGTATCGCTACACCTTC. It is translated as CSVQRDQGYRYTF.

The V gene is TRBV6-5, the J gene TRBJ1-4; 7 nucleotides agree with TRBD1. Losses at the gene ends were 0 bases for V and 2 bases for J; bases not matched to a gene: 0. There are 15 residues in the CDR3. Germline CDR1 is MNHEY and CDR2 is SVGAGI. The CDR3 bases are TGTGCCAGCAGTTACTCGGGACAGACTAATGAAAAACTGTTTTTT. Translation gives CASSYSGQTNEKLFF.

The rearrangement links TRBV2 to TRBJ2-4; D possibly corresponds to TRBD1 (8 bases). Germline-derived CDR1 and CDR2 are SNHLY and FYNNEI. CDR3 size: 16 residues. Trimming stripped 5 bases from V and 6 bases from J, with 20 bases between. CDR3 sequence reads: CASSPTGGVFGNIQYF. The CDR3 DNA follows: TGTGCCAGCAGTCCAACAGGGGGGGTTTTTGGAAACATTCAGTACTTC.

There are a few counts of this clone. The J gene is TRBJ1-1, the V gene TRBV5-4, with a tentative D call TRBD1 (5 bases). The germline V gene has CDR1 SGHNT and CDR2 YYREEE (reference sequence). This CDR3 has 14 residues. The V and J ends lost 0 bases and 2 bases respectively, with 8 bases between them. As DNA, the CDR3 is TGTGCCAGCAGCTTGGCCAGGGCTAACACTGAAGCTTTCTTT. It yields the protein CASSLARANTEAFF.

V gene TRBV6-5 combines with J gene TRBJ2-2; D uncertain. Trimming took off 2 bases at V and 4 bases at J, with 5 bases between the two ends. CDR1 and CDR2 from the germline V gene are MNHEY and SVGAGI. The CDR3 covers 13 residues. CDR3 bases: TGTGCCAGCAGTTACGGCAGCACCGGGGAGCTGTTTTTT. Protein: CASSYGSTGELFF.

The rearrangement uses TRBV5-1 and TRBJ1-2, with a possible D match to TRBD1 (6 bases). This CDR3 contains 13 residues. Germline V gene lookup returns CDR1 SGHRS and CDR2 YFSETQ. V was cut by 3 bases and J by 4 bases, with 10 bases left in between. This chain's CDR3 is CASSSGERYGYTF. The CDR3 region has the DNA TGCGCCAGCAGCTCAGGGGAGCGCTATGGCTACACCTTC.

This clone was counted only a few times. The rearrangement joins TRBV19 to TRBJ2-7; 7 bases map to TRBD1. The CDR3 is made up of 14 amino acids. V lost 8 bases and J lost 0; bases outside the gene matches: 7. Germline CDR1 LNHDA, CDR2 SQIVND (reference sequence). As DNA, the CDR3 is TGTGCCAGTGGGACAGACTTCCTCTCCTACGAGCAGTACTTC. Amino acid sequence: CASGTDFLSYEQYF. Supplemented by reference TRBV19 and TRBJ2-7, the full variable domain reads DGGITQSPKYLFRKEGQNVTLSCEQNLNHDAMYWYRQDPGQGLRLIYYSQIVNDFQKGDIAEGYSVSREKKESFPLTVTSAQKNPTAFYLCASGTDFLSYEQYFGPGTRLTVT.

This clone appeared a single time. The chain is built from TRBV4-2 and TRBJ2-2, with 7 bases matching TRBD1. The germline gives CDR1 LGHNA, CDR2 YNFKEQ. The CDR3 is made up of 16 amino acids. J gave up 3 bases and V 1 base, and 5 bases lay outside the gene matches. In DNA form, the CDR3 reads TGTGCCAGCAGCCAAGTTGGGGACAGCTACACCGGGGAGCTGTTTTTT. As protein: CASSQVGDSYTGELFF.

The rearrangement joins TRBV5-4 to TRBJ1-2; D is possibly TRBD1 (5 bases). V gave up 4 bases and J gave up 0 bases, with 7 bases separating them. CDR1 SGHNT and CDR2 YYREEE come from the germline V gene (reference sequence). CDR3 size: 13 residues. The CDR3 is CASSGGANYGYTF. CDR3 sequence (DNA): TGTGCCAGCAGCGGGGGGGCTAACTATGGCTACACCTTC.